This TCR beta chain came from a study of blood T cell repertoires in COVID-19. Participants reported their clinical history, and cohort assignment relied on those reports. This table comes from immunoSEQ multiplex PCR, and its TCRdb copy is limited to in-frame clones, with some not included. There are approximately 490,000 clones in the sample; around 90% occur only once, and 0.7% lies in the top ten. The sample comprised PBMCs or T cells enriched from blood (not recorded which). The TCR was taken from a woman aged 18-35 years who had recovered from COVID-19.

CDR3 residues: CASSPRLRDDGYTF. The CDR3 region has the DNA TGTGCCAGCAGCCCCCGTTTGAGGGATGATGGCTACACCTTC. The chain links TRBV9 to TRBJ1-2; D gene ambiguous. The germline V and J ends were trimmed by 4 bases and 6 bases, with 16 bases remaining between them. The V gene's germline CDR1 is SGDLS and CDR2 YYNGEE. CDR3 length equals 14 residues.